The following is a T cell receptor (beta chain) sequence with its context. Its antigen is as yet unknown. Generated by immunoSEQ multiplex PCR, the TCRdb table keeps only in-frame clones and is missing some. The sample yields 360,000 or so clones, 75% to 90% seen once. This entry is derived from a study of Ad26.COV2.S vaccination and SARS-CoV-2 variants. Study in general: Intramuscular Ad26.COV2.S doses were given once or twice, 56 days apart. Study conclusions and caveats: Vaccine and placebo groups showed comparable non-spike TCR breadth.

The sample's treatment: over 15 received Ad26.COV2.S at low or high dose, single or two shots; several received placebo; per-sample allocation not given. Day 63 following the first vaccine or placebo injection was when the samples were taken. The germline V gene has CDR1 SGHTA and CDR2 FQGNSA. There are 14 residues in the CDR3. Trimming cost V 2 bases and J 0 bases, with 7 bases left between them. V is TRBV7-2 and J is TRBJ1-1; D remains ambiguous. This TCR derives from a person aged 18-60 years who received the Ad26.COV2.S COVID-19 vaccine or a placebo. Source: peripheral blood, taken in a trial of Ad26.COV2.S vaccine versus placebo. The CDR3 nucleotides read TGTGCCAGCAGCTTAAGGCAGCTGAACACTGAAGCTTTCTTT. Its translation: CASSLRQLNTEAFF.